This record concerns one TCR beta chain sequence. Some clones are missing from TCRdb's copy, which holds only in-frame ones; the method was immunoSEQ multiplex PCR. The table shows more than 55,000 clones, with about 89% occurring only once. The CDR3 is made up of 17 amino acids. The germline V gene encodes CDR1 KGHSH and CDR2 LQKENI. Trimming removed 0 bases at V and 0 bases at J, with 9 bases between. The data originate from a study of T cell changes during pregnancy in multiple sclerosis. This sequence was found in a female donor with multiple sclerosis, enrolled in a pregnancy study. The chain couples TRBV18 to TRBJ2-6; the D gene is possibly TRBD2 (5 bases). Sequenced material: peripheral blood, taken in the second trimester of pregnancy. The CDR3, as DNA: TGTGCCAGCTCACCACCGGGAGCCCACTCTGGGGCCAACGTCCTGACTTTC. This codes for CASSPPGAHSGANVLTF.